This T cell receptor (beta chain) appears in the sequencing data of a study of cytomegalovirus exposure and HLA in healthy donors. The PCR ran on 60 Vbeta and 13 Jbeta primers. Using immunoSEQ multiplex PCR, the repertoire was profiled, and TCRdb retains in-frame clones only, with some absent. The sample contains about 160,000 clones, roughly 83% of which appear only once. Trimming took 10 bases from V and 10 from J; bases not matched to a gene: 6. Germline V gene sequence: CDR1 MNHEY, CDR2 SVGAGI. CDR3 size: 12 residues. The sample was PBMCs. This TCR came from a boy aged 2 to 10 in good health and CMV-seronegative. This chain links TRBV6-5 with TRBJ1-4, with 10 nucleotides matching TRBD1. CDR3 amino acids: CATGDRGGKLFF. Here the CDR3 DNA reads TGTGCCACCGGGGACAGGGGAGGAAAACTGTTTTTT.